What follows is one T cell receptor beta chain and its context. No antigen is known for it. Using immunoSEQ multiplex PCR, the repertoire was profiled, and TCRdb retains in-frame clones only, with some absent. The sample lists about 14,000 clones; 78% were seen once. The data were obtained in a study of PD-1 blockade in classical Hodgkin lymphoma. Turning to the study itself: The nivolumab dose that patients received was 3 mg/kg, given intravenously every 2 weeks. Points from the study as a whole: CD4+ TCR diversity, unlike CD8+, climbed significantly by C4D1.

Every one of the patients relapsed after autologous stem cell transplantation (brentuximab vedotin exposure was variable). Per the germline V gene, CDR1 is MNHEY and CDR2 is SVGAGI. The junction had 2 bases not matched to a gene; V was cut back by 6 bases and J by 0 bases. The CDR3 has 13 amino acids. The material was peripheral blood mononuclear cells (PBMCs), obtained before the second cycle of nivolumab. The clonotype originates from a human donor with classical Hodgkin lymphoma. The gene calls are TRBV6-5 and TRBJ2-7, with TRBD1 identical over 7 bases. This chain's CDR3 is CASRRQGSYEQYF. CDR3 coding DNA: TGTGCCAGCAGAAGACAGGGCTCCTACGAGCAGTACTTC.